This T cell receptor beta chain was identified during a study of blood T cell repertoires in COVID-19. The repertoire was sequenced with immunoSEQ multiplex PCR; TCRdb's copy has only in-frame clones and lacks some. Of around 260,000 clones listed, around 86% are singletons. Patients of the Seattle cohort, enrolled during active infection, were followed longitudinally. CDR3 length equals 14 residues. Germline V CDR1 and CDR2: SGHRS, YFSETQ. The V end was cut by 4 bases, the J end by 1 base, with 11 bases between. The source of this sequence is a woman aged 55-69 years with COVID-19, enrolled during active disease. Sequenced: peripheral blood. The gene calls are TRBV5-1 and TRBJ1-2; D might be TRBD1 (6 bases). The CDR3 DNA follows: TGCGCCAGCAGCCGGACAGAGAGTAACTATGGCTACACCTTC. It yields the protein CASSRTESNYGYTF. The full variable domain, rest sourced from reference TRBV5-1 and TRBJ1-2, is KAGVTQTPRYLIKTRGQQVTLSCSPISGHRSVSWYQQTPGQGLQFLFEYFSETQRNKGNFPGRFSGRQFSNSRSEMNVSTLELGDSALYLCASSRTESNYGYTFGSGTRLTVV.